The sequence of this TCR beta chain was determined in a study of blood T cells in healthy people across ages. CDR1 is DFQATT, CDR2 SNEGSKA, per germline (reference sequence). The CDR3 loop spans 14 amino acids. The germline V and J ends were trimmed by 0 bases and 2 bases, with 10 bases remaining between them. Combining a sample-barcoded 5' primer with a J-beta primer mix, a second PCR ran for roughly 6 to 12 cycles. MiXCR, applied by TCRdb to the 5' RACE reads, yields one record per CDR3 protein. This table has about 1,800,000 distinct CDR3 sequences, roughly 27% appearing once. The origin of this receptor is a woman in her 30s in good health. The genes are TRBV20-1 and TRBJ1-2; D is unresolved. The sequencing input was blood. CDR3 nucleotides: TGCAGTGCTAGAGATTCGGGAGAAAACTATGGCTACACCTTC. It yields the protein CSARDSGENYGYTF.